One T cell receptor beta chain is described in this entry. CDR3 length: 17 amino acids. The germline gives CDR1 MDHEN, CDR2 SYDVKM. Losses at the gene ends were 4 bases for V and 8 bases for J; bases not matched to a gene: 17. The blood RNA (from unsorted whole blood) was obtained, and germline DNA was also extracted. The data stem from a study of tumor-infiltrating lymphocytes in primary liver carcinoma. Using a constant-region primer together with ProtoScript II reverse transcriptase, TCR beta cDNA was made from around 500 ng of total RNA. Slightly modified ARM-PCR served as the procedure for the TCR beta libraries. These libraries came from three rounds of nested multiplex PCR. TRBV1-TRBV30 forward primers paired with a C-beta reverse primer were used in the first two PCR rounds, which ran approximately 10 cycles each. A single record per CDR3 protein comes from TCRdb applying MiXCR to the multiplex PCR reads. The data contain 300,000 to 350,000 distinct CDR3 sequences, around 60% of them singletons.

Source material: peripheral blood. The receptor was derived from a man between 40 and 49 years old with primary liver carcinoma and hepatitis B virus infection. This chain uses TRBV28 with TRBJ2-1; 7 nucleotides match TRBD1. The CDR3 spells CASSSYSKASGQYEQFF. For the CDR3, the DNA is TGTGCCAGCAGTTCGTACAGCAAAGCGTCGGGACAGTATGAGCAGTTCTTC.